This TCR beta chain was sequenced during a study of OX40 agonist ivuxolimab in advanced cancers. About the research overall: With ivuxolimab, an agonistic anti-OX40 (CD134) antibody, patients were treated. Dosing consisted of intravenous ivuxolimab at 0.01 to 10 mg/kg every 2 weeks. Partial response was recorded in three patients: one hepatocellular carcinoma and two cutaneous melanoma cases.

Profiling relied on immunoSEQ multiplex PCR, and the TCRdb table lists in-frame clones only, not all of them. The sample lists about 38,000 clones; 65% to 85% were seen once. This clone has a single count. The CDR3 spans 14 residues. From germline, CDR1 is MGHDK and CDR2 SYGVNS. Between the trimmed V and J ends, which lost 9 bases and 0 bases, there was a span of 12 bases. This clonotype was sampled from an adult with an advanced solid tumor such as melanoma, head and neck, liver or kidney cancer. The sequenced sample was CD4+ or CD8+ T cells sorted from blood, obtained in a trial of the OX40 agonist ivuxolimab. The chain employs TRBV25-1 and TRBJ1-5; the D is unclear. In DNA, the CDR3 is TGTGCCAGTTCTCAGAGTAATAGCAATCAGCCCCAGCATTTT. Its translation is CASSQSNSNQPQHF.